The rows below give T cell receptor beta chains drawn from one sample of a study of cytomegalovirus exposure and HLA in healthy donors. The repertoire was sequenced with immunoSEQ multiplex PCR; TCRdb's copy has only in-frame clones and lacks some. The sample shows about 50,000 clones, around 93% of them seen only once. The sample consisted of PBMCs. Source of these receptors: a woman aged 18-30 years in good health and CMV-seropositive. CDR3s include the opening cysteine and the closing phenylalanine or tryptophan. The order of the fields is D gene, V gene, clone size, J gene, CDR3 protein, CDR3 DNA. A D gene is named only where the DNA matches it firmly. Size is omitted from some rows. Given values are once, few, many or a class for expanded clones.

D: TRBD1; V: TRBV2; size: -; J: TRBJ1-5; CDR3: CASNGQGGNQPQHF; DNA: TGTGCCAGCAACGGACAGGGGGGCAATCAGCCCCAGCATTTT
D: TRBD1; V: TRBV27; size: -; J: TRBJ1-1; CDR3: CASSPDPIQGANTEAFF; DNA: TGTGCCAGCAGCCCCGATCCCATACAGGGGGCGAACACTGAAGCTTTCTTT
D: -; V: TRBV27; size: -; J: TRBJ1-3; CDR3: CASSFGVGGSNTIYF; DNA: TGTGCCAGCAGTTTCGGGGTCGGCGGCTCAAACACCATATATTTT
D: -; V: TRBV2; size: -; J: TRBJ1-2; CDR3: CASSPKGNGYTF; DNA: TGTGCCAGCAGCCCCAAGGGGAATGGCTACACCTTC
D: -; V: TRBV7-2; size: -; J: TRBJ2-2; CDR3: CASSPTRTGELFF; DNA: TGTGCCAGCAGCCCTACTAGGACCGGGGAGCTGTTTTTT
D: -; V: TRBV27; size: once; J: TRBJ1-1; CDR3: CASSFGRVGNTEAFF; DNA: TGTGCCAGCAGTTTCGGTCGGGTGGGTAACACTGAAGCTTTCTTT
D: -; V: TRBV5-1; size: -; J: TRBJ2-6; CDR3: CASSSVSPTGANVLTF; DNA: TGCGCCAGCAGCTCCGTAAGTCCTACTGGGGCCAACGTCCTGACTTTC
D: -; V: TRBV4-3; size: -; J: TRBJ1-3; CDR3: CASSQDFRDNYSGNTIYF; DNA: TGCGCCAGCAGCCAAGATTTTAGGGACAACTACTCTGGAAACACCATATATTTT
D: -; V: TRBV28; size: -; J: TRBJ1-2; CDR3: CASSSNPGLFTPGYTF; DNA: TGTGCCAGCAGCTCAAATCCGGGACTTTTCACCCCTGGCTACACCTTC
D: TRBD2; V: TRBV11-1; size: -; J: TRBJ2-5; CDR3: CASSLGLAGGQETQYF; DNA: TGTGCCAGCAGCTTAGGACTAGCGGGGGGCCAAGAGACCCAGTACTTC
D: -; V: TRBV5-8; size: -; J: TRBJ1-5; CDR3: CASSTQGYSNQPQHF; DNA: TGTGCCAGCAGCACTCAGGGTTATAGCAATCAGCCCCAGCATTTT
D: -; V: TRBV5-5; size: -; J: TRBJ1-1; CDR3: CASSSTGHTEAFF; DNA: TGTGCCAGCAGCTCAACAGGGCACACTGAAGCTTTCTTT
D: -; V: TRBV30; size: few; J: TRBJ2-7; CDR3: CAWSVRAGVSEQYF; DNA: TGTGCCTGGAGTGTAAGGGCAGGGGTTAGCGAGCAGTACTTC
D: TRBD2; V: TRBV13; size: -; J: TRBJ2-5; CDR3: CASSPGTSGARETQYF; DNA: TGTGCCAGCAGCCCCGGGACTAGCGGGGCTAGAGAGACCCAGTACTTC
D: -; V: TRBV12-5; size: -; J: TRBJ1-2; CDR3: CASGFAYDFIYGYTF; DNA: TGTGCTAGTGGTTTCGCTTACGACTTCATCTATGGCTACACCTTC
D: -; V: TRBV19; size: -; J: TRBJ1-5; CDR3: CASSPRTDMRDQPQHF; DNA: TGTGCCAGTAGTCCCCGGACAGACATGAGGGATCAGCCCCAGCATTTT
D: TRBD1; V: TRBV5-1; size: -; J: TRBJ2-7; CDR3: CASSSPGQGDYEQYF; DNA: TGCGCCAGCAGCTCGCCGGGACAGGGGGACTACGAGCAGTACTTC
D: -; V: TRBV11-3; size: few; J: TRBJ1-2; CDR3: CASSIQGDGYTF; DNA: TGTGCCAGCAGCATACAGGGAGATGGCTACACCTTC
D: TRBD1; V: TRBV10-2; size: once; J: TRBJ1-1; CDR3: CASRHGGTGGAEAFF; DNA: TGCGCCAGCAGACATGGGGGCACAGGGGGCGCTGAAGCTTTCTTT
D: -; V: TRBV30; size: -; J: TRBJ2-1; CDR3: CAWSLLATYNEQFF; DNA: TGTGCCTGGAGTTTATTAGCAACCTACAATGAGCAGTTCTTC
D: TRBD1; V: TRBV29-1; size: -; J: TRBJ1-2; CDR3: CSAGTGGKYGYTF; DNA: TGCAGCGCCGGGACAGGGGGAAAGTATGGCTACACCTTC
D: -; V: TRBV7-2; size: once; J: TRBJ2-5; CDR3: CASSLDLLVAAQYF; DNA: TGTGCCAGCAGCTTAGATCTCCTAGTCGCGGCCCAGTACTTC
D: -; V: TRBV27; size: -; J: TRBJ2-3; CDR3: CASSPVRGFDTQYF; DNA: TGTGCCAGCTCCCCTGTCAGGGGCTTCGATACGCAGTATTTT
D: -; V: TRBV6-5; size: -; J: TRBJ2-7; CDR3: CASSLHQGSYEQYF; DNA: TGTGCCAGCAGTCTACACCAGGGCTCCTACGAGCAGTACTTC
D: TRBD2; V: TRBV29-1; size: -; J: TRBJ2-1; CDR3: CSVENRGDGNEQFF; DNA: TGCAGCGTTGAAAACCGGGGGGACGGCAATGAGCAGTTCTTC
D: TRBD2; V: TRBV28; size: -; J: TRBJ2-2; CDR3: CASSTEKRGGHATGELFF; DNA: TGTGCCAGCAGCACCGAAAAGCGGGGGGGCCACGCCACCGGGGAGCTGTTTTTT
D: -; V: TRBV2; size: -; J: TRBJ2-7; CDR3: CASSQGGSYEQYF; DNA: TGTGCCAGCTCCCAGGGGGGCTCCTACGAGCAGTACTTC
D: -; V: TRBV4-3; size: once; J: TRBJ1-2; CDR3: CASSAHAPVNYGYTF; DNA: TGCGCCAGCAGCGCCCATGCCCCGGTTAACTATGGCTACACCTTC
D: -; V: TRBV13; size: -; J: TRBJ2-1; CDR3: CASSLGHSSYNEQFF; DNA: TGTGCCAGCAGCTTAGGCCACAGCTCCTACAATGAGCAGTTCTTC
D: -; V: TRBV6-5; size: -; J: TRBJ2-6; CDR3: CASSYEATGANVLTF; DNA: TGTGCCAGCAGTTACGAGGCTACTGGGGCCAACGTCCTGACTTTC
D: -; V: TRBV5-4; size: -; J: TRBJ1-2; CDR3: CASGDSGSPITNYGYTF; DNA: TGTGCCAGCGGGGACTCGGGTTCCCCCATAACTAACTATGGCTACACCTTC
D: -; V: TRBV15; size: -; J: TRBJ2-7; CDR3: CATSKGKTGDYSYEQYF; DNA: TGTGCCACCAGCAAAGGGAAGACAGGGGACTACTCCTACGAGCAGTACTTC
D: -; V: TRBV6-6; size: -; J: TRBJ2-7; CDR3: CASSYSGSISYEQYF; DNA: TGTGCCAGCAGTTACTCGGGCAGTATCTCCTACGAGCAGTACTTC